A single sample gave rise to the 27 T cell receptor beta chains below, sequenced in a study of T cell responses to AZD1222 COVID-19 vaccine (dated by TCRdb to about 2021). Sample time point, as interpreted from the label and publication: baseline before first vaccination. Library preparation employed the immunoSEQ multiplex PCR assay. TCRdb re-hosts the immuneACCESS table, in-frame sequences only. Its copies lack some clones; in the studies checked, an unresolved V gene accounts for under half of them, and the cause for the rest is not known. The sample yields over 150,000 clones; 90% were counted once. The top ten clones comprise over 1.2% of the sample. Sample: peripheral blood, taken on day 0 of AZD1222 vaccination. Receptors originate from an adult in good health.

The chain uses TRBV30 and TRBJ1-2; no definite D call. Germline CDR1 GTSNPN, CDR2 SVGIG (reference sequence). The V and J ends lost 2 bases and 6 bases respectively, with 7 bases between them. This CDR3 spans 11 amino acids. The CDR3 bases are TGTGCCTGGAGTTGGAGACATGGCTACACCTTC. As protein: CAWSWRHGYTF.

This chain joins TRBV27 and TRBJ2-7; TRBD1 aligns across 8 bases. CDR3 length: 15 residues. Trimming took 3 bases from V and 7 from J; bases not matched to a gene: 11. Germline loops: CDR1 MNHEY, CDR2 SMNVEV (reference sequence). The CDR3 is CASSFWTGYTWEQYF. In nucleotides, the CDR3 is TGTGCCAGCAGTTTTTGGACAGGGTATACGTGGGAGCAGTACTTC.

CDR3 nucleotides: TGTGCCAGCAGCTTAATGGGGCAGGTAAACACTGAAGCTTTCTTT. This sequence encodes CASSLMGQVNTEAFF. J is TRBJ1-1 and V is TRBV7-3, with D perhaps TRBD1 (5 bases). Trimming took off 1 base at V and 2 bases at J, with 11 bases between the two ends. Germline-derived CDR1 and CDR2 are SGHTA and FQGTGA. The CDR3 totals 15 residues.

In its sample, this clone was seen once. This chain uses TRBV3-1 (or the pseudogene TRBV3-2) with TRBJ1-2; possibly TRBD1 for D (5 bases). V was clipped by 2 bases and J by 4 bases, with 8 bases between them. Germline assignment: CDR1 LGHDT and CDR2 YNNKEL (reference sequence). This CDR3 is 13 amino acids long. The CDR3 DNA reads as TGTGCCAGCAGCCAACCCGACAGCTATGGCTACACCTTC. Its protein is CASSQPDSYGYTF.

The chain uses TRBV24-1 and TRBJ2-1; 9 bases fit TRBD1. Unmatched junction bases numbered 10, after V lost 4 bases and J lost 7 bases. This CDR3 comprises 16 residues. Looked up from germline, CDR1 is KGHDR and CDR2 is SFDVKD. DNA for the CDR3: TGTGCCACCAGTGACTATACCGGGACAGGGTTTAATGAGCAGTTCTTC. Its translation: CATSDYTGTGFNEQFF.

This clone was counted only a few times. The rearrangement links TRBV9 to TRBJ2-3; TRBD2 matches at 10 bases. Germline loops: CDR1 SGDLS, CDR2 YYNGEE. V trimming: 5 bases; J trimming: 4 bases; junction bases outside the gene matches: 7. This CDR3 is built from 15 residues. The CDR3 spells CASSTAGGQADTQYF. In DNA, the CDR3 is TGTGCCAGCAGTACAGCGGGGGGGCAGGCAGATACGCAGTATTTT.

In its sample, this clone was seen once. DNA for the CDR3: TGTGCCAGCAGTTCACCGGACAGGGAAAACTCACCCCTCCACTTT. Its protein product is CASSSPDRENSPLHF. The chain combines TRBV28 with TRBJ1-6; TRBD1 aligns across 8 bases. CDR3 size: 15 residues. The V gene end was trimmed by 4 bases and the J gene end by 10 bases; junction bases not matched to a gene: 9. Germline CDR1 reads MDHEN; CDR2 reads SYDVKM.

This clone appeared once. This chain connects TRBV5-4 to TRBJ1-1, with D maybe TRBD1 (5 bases). Trimming left V 0 bases short and J 1 base short, with 10 bases between. This CDR3 has 15 amino acids. CDR1 is SGHNT, CDR2 YYREEE, per germline (reference sequence). In DNA, the CDR3 is TGTGCCAGCAGCTTGGATGCAGGGAGGAACACTGAAGCTTTCTTT. This sequence encodes CASSLDAGRNTEAFF.

J is TRBJ1-6 and V is TRBV10-3; 9 bases map to TRBD1. This CDR3 is built from 18 residues. Germline V gene lookup returns CDR1 ENHRY and CDR2 SYGVKD. J was trimmed by 2 bases and V by 0 bases; bases with no gene match: 5. The CDR3 protein is CAISESEGQGTYNSPLHF. As DNA, the CDR3 is TGTGCCATCAGTGAGTCGGAGGGACAGGGCACCTATAATTCACCCCTCCACTTT.

For the CDR3, the DNA is TGCGCCAGCAGCTTAGATGGAGATGGGACGGACGGCGACACTGAAGCTTTCTTT. Translation gives CASSLDGDGTDGDTEAFF. The gene calls are TRBV5-1 and TRBJ1-1; D possibly corresponds to TRBD1 (5 bases). V was cut by 2 bases and J by 3 bases, with 23 bases left in between. The germline V gene encodes CDR1 SGHRS and CDR2 YFSETQ. The CDR3 has 18 residues.

This rearrangement joins TRBV6-5 to TRBJ2-3; a weak D match, TRBD2 (6 bases). The ends were cut back, 2 bases at V and 4 bases at J, with 16 bases in the middle. There are 16 residues in the CDR3. Looked up from germline, CDR1 is MNHEY and CDR2 is SVGAGI. In DNA, the CDR3 is TGTGCCAGCAGTTACGGGCGGTGGCGGGGCGCAGATACGCAGTATTTT. Residues: CASSYGRWRGADTQYF.

V is TRBV4-1 and J is TRBJ1-5; D gene ambiguous. The germline gives CDR1 MGHRA, CDR2 YSYEKL. The germline V and J ends were trimmed by 3 bases and 0 bases, with 6 bases remaining between them. This CDR3 region has 14 residues. In nucleotides, the CDR3 is TGCGCCAGCAGCCACGGGTATAGCAATCAGCCCCAGCATTTT. Translation gives CASSHGYSNQPQHF.

The chain uses TRBV19 and TRBJ1-2; D possibly corresponds to TRBD1 (6 bases). The germline V gene encodes CDR1 LNHDA and CDR2 SQIVND (reference sequence). This CDR3 is 12 amino acids long. The V gene lost 5 bases and the J gene lost 8 bases, with 12 bases spanning the gap. CDR3 nucleotides: TGTGCCAGTAGTCCTCAGGGGCGAGGCTACACCTTC. It encodes CASSPQGRGYTF.

The chain recombines TRBV2 with TRBJ1-5; the D gene is possibly TRBD1 (5 bases). Germline V gives CDR1 SNHLY, CDR2 FYNNEI. The CDR3 spans 14 residues. The ends were cut back, 7 bases at V and 9 bases at J, with 19 bases in the middle. In DNA, the CDR3 is TGTGCCAGCAAAGGGGTCGGAGGGCGAAGGCCCCAGCATTTT. It is translated as CASKGVGGRRPQHF.

The J gene is TRBJ2-1, the V gene TRBV5-1, with D possibly TRBD2 on 5 matching bases. The V end lost 7 bases, the J end lost 8 bases, and 13 bases lay between the germline ends. The CDR3 length is 12 residues. CDR1 and CDR2 from the germline V gene are SGHRS and YFSETQ. This CDR3 is CASSGDAYEQFF. CDR3 bases: TGCGCCAGCTCCGGGGATGCGTATGAGCAGTTCTTC. Based on the CDR3 plus reference TRBV5-1 and TRBJ2-1, the full variable domain is KAGVTQTPRYLIKTRGQQVTLSCSPISGHRSVSWYQQTPGQGLQFLFEYFSETQRNKGNFPGRFSGRQFSNSRSEMNVSTLELGDSALYLCASSGDAYEQFFGPGTRLTVL.

The chain employs TRBV18 and TRBJ2-7; 9 nucleotides agree with TRBD1. The V and J ends lost 6 bases and 5 bases, in that order; junction bases with no gene match: 5. Germline CDR1 reads KGHSH; CDR2 reads LQKENI. CDR3 length equals 13 residues. The CDR3 loop reads CASSRGQGDEQYF. In DNA form, the CDR3 reads TGTGCCAGCTCGCGGGGACAGGGAGACGAGCAGTACTTC.

V usage is TRBV7-9 and J usage is TRBJ2-7; D could derive from TRBD1 or TRBD2 (6 bases each). CDR3 length: 13 amino acids. Germline assignment: CDR1 SEHNR and CDR2 FQNEAQ (reference sequence). Trimming removed 4 bases at V and 3 bases at J, with 10 bases between. CDR3 loop: CASSSRGDYEQYF. The CDR3 nucleotides read TGTGCCAGCAGCTCAAGGGGGGACTACGAGCAGTACTTC.

The chain links TRBV10-2 to TRBJ2-3; 14 positions match TRBD2. Trimming at V came to 2 bases and at J to 4 bases, leaving 5 bases not matched to a gene. The CDR3 is made up of 17 amino acids. The germline CDR1 and CDR2 sequences are WSHSY and SAAADI. The CDR3 spells CASSERLAGGRADTQYF. The CDR3 DNA reads as TGCGCCAGCAGTGAGAGACTAGCGGGGGGGAGGGCAGATACGCAGTATTTT.

The chain couples TRBV4-2 to TRBJ1-1; possible D gene TRBD1, 5 bases. Trimming took 1 base from V and 7 from J, leaving 7 bases between them. The CDR3 consists of 12 residues. Germline V gene lookup returns CDR1 LGHNA and CDR2 YNFKEQ. CDR3 amino acids: CASSQGGDEAFF. CDR3 bases: TGTGCCAGCAGCCAAGGAGGGGATGAAGCTTTCTTT.

This chain links TRBV18 with TRBJ2-5; 11 bases agree with TRBD1. CDR3 length: 15 residues. Germline V gene sequence: CDR1 KGHSH, CDR2 LQKENI. The V segment lost 3 bases and the J segment 2 bases; nucleotides outside the gene matches: 2. CDR3 nucleotides: TGTGCCAGCTCACCGGGGACAGGGGGGCAAGAGACCCAGTACTTC. Amino acids: CASSPGTGGQETQYF.

This chain links TRBV2 with TRBJ1-4; D ambiguous. The length of the CDR3 is 16 residues. Trimming left V 4 bases short and J 4 bases short, with 16 bases between. Germline CDR1 is SNHLY and CDR2 is FYNNEI. CDR3 nucleotide sequence: TGTGCCAGCAGTGTGGGCGTAGGGTTCGATAATGAAAAACTGTTTTTT. Its translation: CASSVGVGFDNEKLFF.

The chain uses TRBV7-9 and TRBJ2-5, with a tentative D call TRBD1 (5 bases). V lost 6 bases to trimming and J lost 0 bases, with 11 bases between them. There are 14 residues in the CDR3. Per the germline V gene, CDR1 is SEHNR and CDR2 is FQNEAQ (reference sequence). The CDR3 coding sequence is TGTGCCAGCAGTCCATGGACACACCAAGAGACCCAGTACTTC. This sequence encodes CASSPWTHQETQYF.

The chain combines TRBV28 with TRBJ1-1, with D perhaps matching TRBD1 (6 bases). Germline CDR1 and CDR2: MDHEN and SYDVKM. The CDR3 runs to 12 residues. Trimming shortened V by 3 bases and J by 7 bases, and 9 bases separated the two germline ends. The CDR3 spells CASSFPTGEAFF. The CDR3 DNA reads TGTGCCAGCAGTTTCCCGACAGGTGAAGCTTTCTTT. Combining the CDR3 with reference TRBV28 and TRBJ1-1 gives the whole variable domain DVKVTQSSRYLVKRTGEKVFLECVQDMDHENMFWYRQDPGLGLRLIYFSYDVKMKEKGDIPEGYSVSREKKERFSLILESASTNQTSMYLCASSFPTGEAFFGQGTRLTVV.

The table lists this clone with a count of one. This chain links TRBV6-1 with TRBJ2-2; no clear D. The CDR3 sequence is 13 residues long. Trimming pared 2 bases from V and 6 bases from J, leaving 7 bases between. Germline CDR1 is MNHNS and CDR2 is SASEGT. The CDR3 is CASSEIDSGELFF. For the CDR3, the DNA is TGTGCCAGCAGTGAAATAGATTCCGGGGAGCTGTTTTTT.

The rearrangement joins TRBV7-9 to TRBJ1-2; maybe TRBD1 (5 bases). The CDR3 extends over 11 amino acids. Germline V gene sequence: CDR1 SEHNR, CDR2 FQNEAQ (reference sequence). V was trimmed by 5 bases and J by 5 bases, leaving 6 bases between them. CDR3 protein: CASSPGYGYTF. The CDR3 DNA follows: TGTGCCAGCAGCCCAGGGTATGGCTACACCTTC.

The genes are TRBV15 and TRBJ1-1, with TRBD1 matching over 8 bases. Trimming took 4 bases from V and 6 from J; bases not matched to a gene: 13. Looked up from germline, CDR1 is LNHNV and CDR2 is YYDKDF (reference sequence). The CDR3 loop spans 16 amino acids. Written as DNA, the CDR3 is TGTGCCACCAGCACGTTGCGGGCAGGGGGCTGGTCTGAAGCTTTCTTT. Encoded protein: CATSTLRAGGWSEAFF.

This clone appeared once. The genes are TRBV6-5 and TRBJ2-7; D is uncertain. The CDR3 spans 11 residues. With 4 bases removed from V and 0 bases from J, the gap between germline ends came to 1 base. Germline V lookup: CDR1 MNHEY, CDR2 SVGAGI. The CDR3 is CASSFSYEQYF. The CDR3 nucleotides are TGTGCCAGCAGTTTCTCCTACGAGCAGTACTTC.